A single sample gave rise to the 8 T cell receptor beta chains below, sequenced in a study of T cell repertoires in cytomegalovirus infection. Their target antigens are unknown. MiXCR, run by TCRdb on the reads, gives a single entry per CDR3 protein. The sample lists around 430,000 distinct CDR3 sequences, approximately 42% occurring once. Sample: cultured PBMCs, taken from culture after CMV antigen stimulation. The receptor set was obtained from a human donor in good health (CMV status not recorded). Some clones in this sample may be carry-over from other donors' samples.

This chain joins TRBV28 and TRBJ2-3; D unresolved. The CDR3 extends over 12 amino acids. Trimming pared 8 bases from V and 2 bases from J, leaving 8 bases between. The germline V gene has CDR1 MDHEN and CDR2 SYDVKM. The CDR3 reads CASGDPTDTQYF. CDR3 bases: TGTGCCAGCGGAGACCCCACAGATACGCAGTATTTT.

This chain joins TRBV6-6 and TRBJ2-5; D possibly uses TRBD1 or TRBD2 (5 bases each). The CDR3 sequence is 13 residues long. The ends were cut back, 6 bases at V and 4 bases at J, with 12 bases in the middle. Germline assignment: CDR1 MNHNY and CDR2 SVGAGI (reference sequence). CDR3 sequence reads: CASSRDARETQYF. CDR3 DNA sequence: TGTGCCAGCAGCCGGGACGCACGAGAGACCCAGTACTTC.

The sample holds a few counts of this clonotype. The chain combines TRBV19 with TRBJ1-5; D might be TRBD1 (6 bases). Germline V gives CDR1 LNHDA, CDR2 SQIVND (reference sequence). The CDR3 is made up of 16 amino acids. Between the trimmed V and J ends, which lost 4 bases and 1 base, there was a span of 14 bases. CDR3 region: CASSKPPDRSNQPQHF. The CDR3 nucleotides are TGTGCCAGTAGTAAGCCACCGGACAGAAGCAATCAGCCCCAGCATTTT.

The chain carries TRBV6-8 and TRBJ2-7, with 7 bases aligning to TRBD1. The CDR3 has 15 amino acids. The ends lost 5 bases at V and 2 bases at J; junction bases unmatched: 9. Germline V gives CDR1 MNHGY, CDR2 SAAAGT. CDR3 protein: CASSDRDRATYEQYF. The CDR3 region has the DNA TGTGCCAGCAGTGATCGAGACAGGGCCACCTACGAGCAGTACTTC.

The J gene is TRBJ2-7, the V gene TRBV28; the match to TRBD2 covers 8 bases. The CDR3 sequence is 16 residues long. Germline V gene sequence: CDR1 MDHEN, CDR2 SYDVKM. V shed 6 bases, J shed 3 bases, and the junction held 13 bases outside the gene matches. Here the CDR3 DNA reads TGTGCCAGCAGCGTCTTGCTAGCGGGCCCGCTCTACGAGCAGTACTTC. As protein: CASSVLLAGPLYEQYF.

The chain recombines TRBV6-5 with TRBJ2-2, with 9 bases that match TRBD1. The germline gives CDR1 MNHEY, CDR2 SVGAGI. Losses at the gene ends were 5 bases for V and 5 bases for J; bases not matched to a gene: 9. The CDR3 totals 16 residues. The CDR3 sequence is CASSLTGTGKTGELFF. The CDR3 bases are TGTGCCAGCAGTCTAACCGGGACAGGGAAAACCGGGGAGCTGTTTTTT.

This clonotype was counted a few times. The gene calls are TRBV12-3 or TRBV12-4 and TRBJ1-2, with D perhaps TRBD1 (6 bases). V was cut by 5 bases and J by 3 bases, with 10 bases left in between. This CDR3 is 13 amino acids long. CDR3 sequence reads: CASSRTDDYGYTF. CDR3 coding DNA: TGTGCCAGCAGTCGGACAGACGACTATGGCTACACCTTC.

The chain has TRBV2 and TRBJ1-3, with D uncertain. The CDR3 is 16 residues long. V lost 4 bases and J lost 0, with 13 bases in between. Germline-derived CDR1 and CDR2 are SNHLY and FYNNEI. The CDR3 sequence: CASSAREEISGNTIYF. The CDR3 region has the DNA TGTGCCAGCAGTGCTAGAGAGGAAATCTCTGGAAACACCATATATTTT.